Reported below is one T cell receptor (beta chain). What it binds is not known. CDR1 is SGHRS, CDR2 YFSETQ, per germline. The CDR3 runs 16 residues. V was pared by 4 bases and J by 2 bases, with 7 bases of the junction left unmatched. Here immunoSEQ multiplex PCR was the method, and the copy in TCRdb shows in-frame clones only, minus some. Of about 56,000 clones in the sample, around nine tenths are singletons; the top ten hold 1.1%. These donors were members of the roughly 130-subject validation cohort, a group separate from the roughly 670-subject first cohort. The record originates from a study of cytomegalovirus exposure and HLA in healthy donors. The wider study: The 120 or so validation repertoires were produced on the same platform as the roughly 660 repertoires of the first cohort. This was reported in a later analysis.

The study's findings and limits: The authors enumerated 150 to 200 TCR beta chains as linked to cytomegalovirus. Reports described diagnosis of cytomegalovirus status by the classifier as highly specific and sensitive.

This rearrangement joins TRBV5-1 to TRBJ2-3; 10 bases match TRBD1. The material sequenced was PBMCs. The clonotype originates from a man between 18 and 29 years old in good health and CMV-seronegative. The DNA for the CDR3 is TGCGCCAGCAGCGCGGGACAGGGGACTTACACAGATACGCAGTATTTT. This gives the protein CASSAGQGTYTDTQYF.